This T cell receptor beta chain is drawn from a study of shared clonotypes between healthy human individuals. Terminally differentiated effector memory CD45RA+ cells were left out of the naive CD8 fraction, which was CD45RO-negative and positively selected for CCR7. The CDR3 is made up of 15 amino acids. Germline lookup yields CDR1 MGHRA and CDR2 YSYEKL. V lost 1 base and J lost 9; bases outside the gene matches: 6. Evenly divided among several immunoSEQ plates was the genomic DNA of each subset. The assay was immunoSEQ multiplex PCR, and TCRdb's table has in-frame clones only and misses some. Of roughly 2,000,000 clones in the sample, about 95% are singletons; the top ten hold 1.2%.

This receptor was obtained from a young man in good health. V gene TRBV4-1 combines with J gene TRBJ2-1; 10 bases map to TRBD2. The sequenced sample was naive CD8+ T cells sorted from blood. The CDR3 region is CASSQASGSNVEQFF. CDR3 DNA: TGCGCCAGCAGCCAAGCTAGCGGGAGTAATGTTGAGCAGTTCTTC.